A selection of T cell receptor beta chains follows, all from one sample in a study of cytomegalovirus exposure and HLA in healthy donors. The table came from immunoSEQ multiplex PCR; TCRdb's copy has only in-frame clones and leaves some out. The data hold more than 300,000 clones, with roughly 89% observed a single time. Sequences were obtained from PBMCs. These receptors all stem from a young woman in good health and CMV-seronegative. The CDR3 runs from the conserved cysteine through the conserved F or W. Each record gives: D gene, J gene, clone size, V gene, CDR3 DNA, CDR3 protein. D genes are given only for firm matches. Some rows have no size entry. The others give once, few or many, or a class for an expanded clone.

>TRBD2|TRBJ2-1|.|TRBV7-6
TGTGCCAGCACCTACAGCGGGGGGAGCTCCTACAATGAGCAGTTCTTC
CASTYSGGSSYNEQFF
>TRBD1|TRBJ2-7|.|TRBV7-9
TGTGCCAGCAGCCCCGGACAGGGTAGCCACGAGCAGTACTTC
CASSPGQGSHEQYF
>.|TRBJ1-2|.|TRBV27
TGTGCCAGCAGTTTTTCGGGGATCGGCGGCTACACCTTC
CASSFSGIGGYTF
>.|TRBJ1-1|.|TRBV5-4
TGTGCCAGCAGCTTAGTAGCCACACTTCAAGAGGACACTGAAGCTTTCTTT
CASSLVATLQEDTEAFF
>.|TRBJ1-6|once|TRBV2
TGTGCCAGCAGGGACCCGGGGAATTCACCCCTCCACTTT
CASRDPGNSPLHF
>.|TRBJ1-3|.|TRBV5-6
TGTGCCAGCAGCCGCGGAGGAGATGTTAGCTCTGGAAACACCATATATTTT
CASSRGGDVSSGNTIYF
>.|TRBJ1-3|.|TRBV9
TGTGCCAGCAGCTCGGGGGGATACTCTGGAAACACCATATATTTT
CASSSGGYSGNTIYF
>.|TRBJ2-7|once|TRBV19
TGTGCCAGTAGGGTAGGAGGGTCGAGCTCCTACGAGCAGTACTTC
CASRVGGSSSYEQYF
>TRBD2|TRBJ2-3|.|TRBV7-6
TGTGCCAGCAGCTCGGGACTACCTAACACAGATACGCAGTATTTT
CASSSGLPNTDTQYF
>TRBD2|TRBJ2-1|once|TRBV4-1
TGCGCCAGCAGCTGGGGGGGGACTAGCCTCAATGAGCAGTTCTTC
CASSWGGTSLNEQFF
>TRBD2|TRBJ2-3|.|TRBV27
TGTGCCAGCAGTTTAATAGCCCCTACTAGCGGGATTAGTGATGGGACAGATACGCAGTATTTT
CASSLIAPTSGISDGTDTQYF
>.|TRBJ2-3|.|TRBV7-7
TGTGCCAGCAGCTCGACAGGAACACACGATACGCAGTATTTT
CASSSTGTHDTQYF
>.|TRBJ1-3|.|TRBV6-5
TGTGCCAGCTCGGGGGTCTCTGGAAACACCATATATTTT
CASSGVSGNTIYF